This T cell receptor beta chain was sequenced during a study of CD8+CD57+ T cells in acquired aplastic anemia. This clonotype was picked up a small number of times. A read error may explain this, as a much larger clone is one base away. CDR3 and TCR beta VDJ profiling relied on genomic DNA as the template. TCRdb re-called the reads with MiXCR, one entry per CDR3 protein. The sample holds roughly 300,000 distinct CDR3 sequences; roughly 50% are singletons and the top ten take 7% to 9%. The length of the CDR3 is 19 residues. CDR1 is SGHRS, CDR2 YFSETQ, per germline. Trimming removed 4 bases from V and 4 bases from J; junction bases left unmatched: 21.

V is TRBV5-1 and J is TRBJ1-2, with 8 bases fitting TRBD1. The TCR comes from a human donor with severe aplastic anemia or a healthy control (not recorded which). Sequencing was performed on sorted CD4+, CD8+, or CD8+CD57+ T cells (not recorded which) from PBMCs. The CDR3 is CASSPTGTGYHRHVYGYTF. CDR3 DNA: TGCGCCAGCAGCCCGACTGGGACAGGCTACCACCGGCATGTCTATGGCTACACCTTC. The full variable domain, its missing parts supplied by reference TRBV5-1 and TRBJ1-2, is KAGVTQTPRYLIKTRGQQVTLSCSPISGHRSVSWYQQTPGQGLQFLFEYFSETQRNKGNFPGRFSGRQFSNSRSEMNVSTLELGDSALYLCASSPTGTGYHRHVYGYTFGSGTRLTVV.